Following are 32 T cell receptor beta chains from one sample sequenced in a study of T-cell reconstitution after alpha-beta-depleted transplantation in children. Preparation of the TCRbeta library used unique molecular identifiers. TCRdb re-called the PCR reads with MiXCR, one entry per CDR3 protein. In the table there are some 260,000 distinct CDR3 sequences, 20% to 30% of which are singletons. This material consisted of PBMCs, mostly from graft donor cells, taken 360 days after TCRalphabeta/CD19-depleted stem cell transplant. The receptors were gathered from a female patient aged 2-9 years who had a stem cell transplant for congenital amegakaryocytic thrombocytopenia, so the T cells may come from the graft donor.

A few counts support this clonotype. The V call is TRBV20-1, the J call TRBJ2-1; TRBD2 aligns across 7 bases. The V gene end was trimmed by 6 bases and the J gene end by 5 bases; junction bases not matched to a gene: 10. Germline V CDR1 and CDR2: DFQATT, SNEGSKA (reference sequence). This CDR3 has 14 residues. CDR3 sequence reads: CSANPGRRNNEQFF. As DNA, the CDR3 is TGCAGTGCCAACCCCGGGAGGAGAAACAATGAGCAGTTCTTC.

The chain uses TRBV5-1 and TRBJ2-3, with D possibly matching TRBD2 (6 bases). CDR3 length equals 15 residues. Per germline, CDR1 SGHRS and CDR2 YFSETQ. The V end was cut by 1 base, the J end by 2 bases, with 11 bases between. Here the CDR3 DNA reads TGCGCCAGCAGCTTGCGGGAGTTGCACACAGATACGCAGTATTTT. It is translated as CASSLRELHTDTQYF.

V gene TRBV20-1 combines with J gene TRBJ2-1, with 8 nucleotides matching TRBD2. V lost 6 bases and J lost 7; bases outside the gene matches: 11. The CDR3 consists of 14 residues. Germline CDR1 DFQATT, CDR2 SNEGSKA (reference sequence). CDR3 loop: CSAIPGLGSNEQFF. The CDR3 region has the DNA TGCAGTGCCATCCCGGGACTAGGTTCAAATGAGCAGTTCTTC.

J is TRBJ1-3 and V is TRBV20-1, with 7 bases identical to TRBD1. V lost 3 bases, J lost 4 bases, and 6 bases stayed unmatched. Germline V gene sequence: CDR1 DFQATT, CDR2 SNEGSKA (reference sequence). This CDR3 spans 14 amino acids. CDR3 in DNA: TGCAGTGCTAGGGACAGGCCGCACGGAAACACCATATATTTT. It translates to CSARDRPHGNTIYF.

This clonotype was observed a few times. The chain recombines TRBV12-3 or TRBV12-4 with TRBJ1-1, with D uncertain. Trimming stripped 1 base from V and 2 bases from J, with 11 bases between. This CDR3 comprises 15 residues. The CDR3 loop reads CASSLGEHQNTEAFF. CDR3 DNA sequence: TGTGCCAGCAGTTTAGGGGAACATCAAAACACTGAAGCTTTCTTT.

In DNA form, the CDR3 reads TGCGCCAGCAGCCCCTCCCCGGCGGGAGGGTTATACAATGAGCAGTTCTTC. Amino acids: CASSPSPAGGLYNEQFF. This chain joins TRBV4-3 and TRBJ2-1, with 9 bases aligning to TRBD2. Per the germline V gene, CDR1 is LGHNA and CDR2 is YSLEER. Germline trimming cut 4 bases from V and 4 bases from J; bases unmatched to any gene: 11. The CDR3 sequence is 17 residues long.

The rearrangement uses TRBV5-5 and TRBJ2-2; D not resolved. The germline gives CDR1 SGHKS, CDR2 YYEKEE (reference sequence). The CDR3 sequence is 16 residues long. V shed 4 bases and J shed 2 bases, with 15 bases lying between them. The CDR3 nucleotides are TGTGCCAGCAGCCCGGTAACCGGAGCAAACACCGGGGAGCTGTTTTTT. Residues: CASSPVTGANTGELFF.

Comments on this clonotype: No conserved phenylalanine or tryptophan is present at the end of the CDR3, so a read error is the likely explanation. The CDR3 sequence is CAWSLESNQPQHV. CDR3 nucleotides: TGTGCCTGGAGCCTAGAAAGCAATCAGCCCCAGCATGTT. The rearrangement uses TRBV30 and TRBJ1-5, with unresolved D. Per germline, CDR1 GTSNPN and CDR2 SVGIG (reference sequence). V was pared by 3 bases and J by 1 base, with 7 bases between. The CDR3 length is 13 residues.

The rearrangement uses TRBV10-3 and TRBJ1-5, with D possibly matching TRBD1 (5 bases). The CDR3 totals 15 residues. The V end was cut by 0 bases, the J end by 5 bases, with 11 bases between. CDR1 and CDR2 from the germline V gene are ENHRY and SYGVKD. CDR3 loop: CAISESVRGDQPQHF. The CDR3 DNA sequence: TGTGCCATCAGTGAGTCGGTCCGGGGGGATCAGCCCCAGCATTTT.

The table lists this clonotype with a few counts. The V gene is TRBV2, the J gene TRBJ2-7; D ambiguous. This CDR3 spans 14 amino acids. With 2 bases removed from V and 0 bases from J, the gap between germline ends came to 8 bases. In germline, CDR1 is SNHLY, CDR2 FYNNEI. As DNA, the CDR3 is TGTGCCAGCAGTGAACAGGTAGCCTCCTACGAGCAGTACTTC. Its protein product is CASSEQVASYEQYF.

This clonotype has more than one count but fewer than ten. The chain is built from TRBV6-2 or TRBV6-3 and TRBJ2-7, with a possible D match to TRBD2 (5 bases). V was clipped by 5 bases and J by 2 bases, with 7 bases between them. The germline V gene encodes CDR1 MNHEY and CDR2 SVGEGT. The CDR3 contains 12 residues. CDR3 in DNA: TGTGCCAGCAGTGACGGGGCCTACGAGCAGTACTTC. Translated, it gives CASSDGAYEQYF.

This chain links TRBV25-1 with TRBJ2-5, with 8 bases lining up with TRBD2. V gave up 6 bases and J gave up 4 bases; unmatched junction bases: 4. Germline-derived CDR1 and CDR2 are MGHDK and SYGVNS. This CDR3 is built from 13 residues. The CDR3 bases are TGTGCCAGCAGCGGGAGGGCCCTAGAGACCCAGTACTTC. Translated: CASSGRALETQYF.

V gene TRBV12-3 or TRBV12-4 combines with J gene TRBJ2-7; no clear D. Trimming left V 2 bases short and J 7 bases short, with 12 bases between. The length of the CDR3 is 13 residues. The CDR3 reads CASSLYGLGEQYF. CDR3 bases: TGTGCCAGCAGTTTATACGGTTTGGGTGAGCAGTACTTC.

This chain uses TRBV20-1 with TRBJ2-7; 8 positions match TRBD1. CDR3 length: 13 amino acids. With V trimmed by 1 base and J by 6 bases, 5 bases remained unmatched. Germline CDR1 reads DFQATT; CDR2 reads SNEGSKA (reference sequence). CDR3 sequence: CSARGQGNGEQYF. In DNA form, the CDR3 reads TGCAGTGCTAGAGGACAGGGGAACGGCGAGCAGTACTTC.

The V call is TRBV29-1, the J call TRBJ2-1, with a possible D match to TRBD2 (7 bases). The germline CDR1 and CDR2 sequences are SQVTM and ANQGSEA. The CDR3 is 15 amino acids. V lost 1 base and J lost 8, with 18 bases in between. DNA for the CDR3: TGCAGCGTTGAAGGGCCTAGCGGAGGGGGGTATGAGCAGTTCTTC. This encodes CSVEGPSGGGYEQFF.

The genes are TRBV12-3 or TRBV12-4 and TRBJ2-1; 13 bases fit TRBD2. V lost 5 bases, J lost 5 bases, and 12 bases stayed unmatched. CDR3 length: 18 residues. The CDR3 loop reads CASSRHPGTSGTHNEQFF. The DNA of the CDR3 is TGTGCCAGCAGTCGCCATCCCGGGACTAGCGGGACACACAATGAGCAGTTCTTC.

The CDR3 is CASSRGERSRYTQYF. CDR3 nucleotides: TGTGCCAGCAGCAGGGGTGAAAGGTCTCGGTATACGCAGTATTTT. The chain is built from TRBV27 and TRBJ2-3, with D perhaps matching TRBD1 (6 bases). Trimming removed 6 bases at V and 7 bases at J, with 20 bases between. The CDR3 contains 15 residues. Looked up from germline, CDR1 is MNHEY and CDR2 is SMNVEV (reference sequence).

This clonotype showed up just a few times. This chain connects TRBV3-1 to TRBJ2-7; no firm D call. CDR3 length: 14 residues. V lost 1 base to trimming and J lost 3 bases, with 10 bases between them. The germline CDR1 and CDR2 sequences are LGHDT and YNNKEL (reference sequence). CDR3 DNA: TGTGCCAGCAGCCAAGCTCAAACCTTCTACGAGCAGTACTTC. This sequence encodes CASSQAQTFYEQYF.

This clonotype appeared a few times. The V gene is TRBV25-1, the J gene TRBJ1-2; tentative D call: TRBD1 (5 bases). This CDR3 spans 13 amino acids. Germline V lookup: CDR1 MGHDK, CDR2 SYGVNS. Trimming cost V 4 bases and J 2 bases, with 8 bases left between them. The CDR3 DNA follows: TGTGCCAGCAGTGCGCAGGGCAACTATGGCTACACCTTC. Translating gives CASSAQGNYGYTF.

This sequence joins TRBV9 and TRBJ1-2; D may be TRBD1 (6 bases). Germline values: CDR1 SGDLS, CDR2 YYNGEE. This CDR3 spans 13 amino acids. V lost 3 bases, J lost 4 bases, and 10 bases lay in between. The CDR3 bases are TGTGCCAGCAGCGACAGGGTTGGCTATGGCTACACCTTC. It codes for CASSDRVGYGYTF. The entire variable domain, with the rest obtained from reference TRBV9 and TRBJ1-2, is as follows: DSGVTQTPKHLITATGQRVTLRCSPRSGDLSVYWYQQSLDQGLQFLIQYYNGEERAKGNILERFSAQQFPDLHSELNLSSLELGDSALYFCASSDRVGYGYTFGSGTRLTVV.

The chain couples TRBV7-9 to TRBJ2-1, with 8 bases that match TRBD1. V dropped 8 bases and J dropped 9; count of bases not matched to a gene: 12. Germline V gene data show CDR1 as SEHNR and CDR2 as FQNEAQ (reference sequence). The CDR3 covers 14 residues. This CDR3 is CASLVGQGAIEQFF. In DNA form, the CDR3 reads TGTGCCAGCCTGGTCGGACAGGGAGCGATTGAGCAGTTCTTC.

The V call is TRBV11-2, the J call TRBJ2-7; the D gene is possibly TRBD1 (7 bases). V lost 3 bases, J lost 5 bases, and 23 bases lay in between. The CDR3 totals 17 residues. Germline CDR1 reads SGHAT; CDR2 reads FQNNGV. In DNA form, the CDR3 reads TGTGCCAGCAGCTTTAGAGGGGCCCACAGGGGAGGAAACGAGCAGTACTTC. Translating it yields CASSFRGAHRGGNEQYF.

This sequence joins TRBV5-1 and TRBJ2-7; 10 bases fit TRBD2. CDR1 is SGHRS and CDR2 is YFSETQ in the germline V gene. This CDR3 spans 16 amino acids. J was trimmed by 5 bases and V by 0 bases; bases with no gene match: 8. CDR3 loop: CASSLVPSGGVDEQYF. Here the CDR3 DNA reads TGCGCCAGCAGCTTGGTCCCTAGCGGGGGAGTAGACGAGCAGTACTTC. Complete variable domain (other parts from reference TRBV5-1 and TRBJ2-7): KAGVTQTPRYLIKTRGQQVTLSCSPISGHRSVSWYQQTPGQGLQFLFEYFSETQRNKGNFPGRFSGRQFSNSRSEMNVSTLELGDSALYLCASSLVPSGGVDEQYFGPGTRLTVT.

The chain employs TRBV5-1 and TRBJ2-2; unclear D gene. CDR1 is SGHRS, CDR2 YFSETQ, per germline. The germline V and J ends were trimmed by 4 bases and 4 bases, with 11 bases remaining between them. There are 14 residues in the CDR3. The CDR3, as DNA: TGCGCCAGCAGCAGATCAACGGCCACCGGGGAGCTGTTTTTT. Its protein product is CASSRSTATGELFF.

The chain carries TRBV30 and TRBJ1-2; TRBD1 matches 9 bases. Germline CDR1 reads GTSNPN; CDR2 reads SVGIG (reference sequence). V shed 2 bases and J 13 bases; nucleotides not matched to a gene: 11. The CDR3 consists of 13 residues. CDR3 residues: CAWSLRDREVGTF. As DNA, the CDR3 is TGTGCCTGGAGTCTCCGGGACAGGGAGGTTGGCACCTTC.

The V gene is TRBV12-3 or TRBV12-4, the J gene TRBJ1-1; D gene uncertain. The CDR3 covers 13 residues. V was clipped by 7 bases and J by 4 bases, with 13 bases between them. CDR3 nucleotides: TGTGCCAGCACCGTAAACATGTTCACTGAAGCTTTCTTT. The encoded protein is CASTVNMFTEAFF.

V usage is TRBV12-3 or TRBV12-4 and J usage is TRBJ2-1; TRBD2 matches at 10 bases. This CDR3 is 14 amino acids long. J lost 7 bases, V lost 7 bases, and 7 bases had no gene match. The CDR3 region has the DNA TGTGCCAGCACTAGCGGGAGTGAGGTAAATGAGCAGTTCTTC. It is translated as CASTSGSEVNEQFF.

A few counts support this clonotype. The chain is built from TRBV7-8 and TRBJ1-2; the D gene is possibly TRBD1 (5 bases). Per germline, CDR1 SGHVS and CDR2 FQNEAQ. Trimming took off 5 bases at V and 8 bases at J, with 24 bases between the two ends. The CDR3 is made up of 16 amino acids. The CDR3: CASSPSAGVIWGGYTF. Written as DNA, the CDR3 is TGTGCCAGCAGCCCCTCGGCCGGTGTTATATGGGGGGGCTACACCTTC.

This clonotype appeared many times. CDR3 in DNA: TGTGCCAGCAGTTTAGGGGGTGGGGGGTCCCTCTCCTACAATGAGCAGTTCTTC. Protein product: CASSLGGGGSLSYNEQFF. This chain joins TRBV12-3 or TRBV12-4 and TRBJ2-1; perhaps TRBD2 as D (6 bases). This CDR3 has 18 amino acids. V was pared by 1 base and J by 0 bases, with 16 bases between.

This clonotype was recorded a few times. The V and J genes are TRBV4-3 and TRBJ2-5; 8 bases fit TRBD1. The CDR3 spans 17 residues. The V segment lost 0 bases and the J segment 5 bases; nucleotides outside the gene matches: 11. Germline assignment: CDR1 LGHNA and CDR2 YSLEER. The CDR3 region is CASSQDPIQGATETQYF. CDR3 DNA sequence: TGCGCCAGCAGCCAAGATCCGATTCAGGGGGCGACGGAGACCCAGTACTTC.

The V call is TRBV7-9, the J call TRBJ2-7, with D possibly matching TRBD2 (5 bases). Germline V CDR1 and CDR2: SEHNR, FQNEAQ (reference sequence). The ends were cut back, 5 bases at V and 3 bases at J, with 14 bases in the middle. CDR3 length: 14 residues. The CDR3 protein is CASSIGGGDYEQYF. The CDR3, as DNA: TGTGCCAGCAGCATTGGAGGTGGGGACTACGAGCAGTACTTC. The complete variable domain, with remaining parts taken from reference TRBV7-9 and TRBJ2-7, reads DTGVSQNPRHKITKRGQNVTFRCDPISEHNRLYWYRQTLGQGPEFLTYFQNEAQLEKSRLLSDRFSAERPKGSFSTLEIQRTEQGDSAMYLCASSIGGGDYEQYFGPGTRLTVT.

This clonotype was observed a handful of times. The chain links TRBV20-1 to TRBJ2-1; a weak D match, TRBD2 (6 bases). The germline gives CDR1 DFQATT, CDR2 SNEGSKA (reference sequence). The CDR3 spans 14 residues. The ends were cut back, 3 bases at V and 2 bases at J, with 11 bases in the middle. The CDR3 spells CSARSAGPYNEQFF. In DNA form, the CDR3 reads TGCAGTGCTAGGTCGGCGGGACCCTACAATGAGCAGTTCTTC.